The sequence of this T cell receptor beta chain was determined in a study of blood T cell repertoires in COVID-19. Study-wide context: There were acute and convalescent COVID-19 samples, and they came from the United States, Italy and Spain. PBMCs, B-cell-depleted T cells, or T cells were the source of the cDNA or gDNA that made up the material.

In the authors' methods: From reference gene primer amplification, estimates of nucleated cell counts were derived. Libraries were prepared by immunoSEQ multiplex PCR; TCRdb keeps only in-frame clonotypes and omits some of them. D and trimming come from the DNA, and the V and J calls and clone size come from that table. This sample has about 200,000 clones, with roughly 90% found just once. V trimming: 4 bases; J trimming: 4 bases; junction bases outside the gene matches: 9. The CDR3 has 15 amino acids. CDR1 is KGHSH, CDR2 LQKENI, per germline. V usage is TRBV18 and J usage is TRBJ1-1, with TRBD1 matching over 7 bases. Sequenced material: peripheral blood. The sequence came from a man younger than 35 with active or convalescent COVID-19. The CDR3 coding sequence is TGTGCCAGCTCACTAAGACAGGGCGTAAGCACTGAAGCTTTCTTT. Translating gives CASSLRQGVSTEAFF.